This TCR beta chain was captured in a study of shared clonotypes between healthy human individuals. At the level of the study: CD4 naive and CD4 memory each took three plates per donor, while CD8 naive took two and CD8 memory one.

TCRdb's table, derived via immunoSEQ multiplex PCR, lists solely in-frame clones and lacks some. The sample lists hundreds of thousands of clones, about 96% seen once, with more than 0.085% in the top ten. A remark on this clone: Its antigen is as yet unknown.

This CDR3 region has 15 residues. V lost 10 bases, J lost 7 bases, and 23 bases lay in between. Germline V lookup: CDR1 SEHNR, CDR2 FQNEAQ (reference sequence). Study conclusions and caveats: The study found roughly 5% of naive CD4 clonotypes shared across a few donors. Non-shared clonotypes had lower generation probabilities than those shared by all four donors.

Only CD45RO-negative cells positively selected for CCR7 counted as naive CD8 cells, so terminally differentiated effector memory CD45RA+ cells were excluded. Only Caucasian adults living in Nashville, Tennessee served as donors. The source material was naive CD8+ T cells sorted from blood. The clonotype originates from a woman in her thirties in good health. This chain joins TRBV7-9 and TRBJ1-5; D may be TRBD1 (5 bases). The CDR3 DNA sequence: TGTGCCACCGAAGACCCGGACGGGGGGACCCAGCCCCAGCATTTT. Translating gives CATEDPDGGTQPQHF.